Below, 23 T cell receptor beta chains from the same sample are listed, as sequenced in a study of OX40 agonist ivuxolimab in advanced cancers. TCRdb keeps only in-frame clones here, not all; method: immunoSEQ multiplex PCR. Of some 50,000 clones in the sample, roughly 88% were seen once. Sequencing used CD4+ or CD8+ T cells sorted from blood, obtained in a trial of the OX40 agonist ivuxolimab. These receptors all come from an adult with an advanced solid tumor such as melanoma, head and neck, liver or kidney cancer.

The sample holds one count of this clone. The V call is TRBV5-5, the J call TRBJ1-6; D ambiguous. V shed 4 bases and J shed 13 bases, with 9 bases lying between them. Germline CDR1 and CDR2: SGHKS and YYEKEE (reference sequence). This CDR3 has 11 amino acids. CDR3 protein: CASSTGRPLHF. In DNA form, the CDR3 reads TGTGCCAGCAGCACCGGTAGGCCCCTCCACTTT.

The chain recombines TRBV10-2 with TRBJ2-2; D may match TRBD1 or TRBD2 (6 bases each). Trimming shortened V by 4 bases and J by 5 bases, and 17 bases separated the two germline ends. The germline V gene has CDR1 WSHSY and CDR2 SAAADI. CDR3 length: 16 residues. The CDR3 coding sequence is TGCGCCAGCAGTGCTTTCGGGGGCGGGACTACCGGGGAGCTGTTTTTT. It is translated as CASSAFGGGTTGELFF.

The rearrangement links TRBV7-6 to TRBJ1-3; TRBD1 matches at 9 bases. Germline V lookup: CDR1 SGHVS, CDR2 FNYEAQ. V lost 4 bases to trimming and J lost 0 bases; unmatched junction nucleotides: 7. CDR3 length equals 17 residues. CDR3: CASSSGQGPRSGNTIYF. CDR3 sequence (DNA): TGTGCCAGCAGCTCAGGACAGGGGCCCCGCTCTGGAAACACCATATATTTT.

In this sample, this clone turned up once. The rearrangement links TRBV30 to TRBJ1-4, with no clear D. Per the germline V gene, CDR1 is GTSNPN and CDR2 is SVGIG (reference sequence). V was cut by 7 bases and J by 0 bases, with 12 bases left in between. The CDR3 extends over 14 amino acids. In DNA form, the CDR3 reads TGTGCCTCCACTAGTGGAGCAACTAATGAAAAACTGTTTTTT. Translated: CASTSGATNEKLFF.

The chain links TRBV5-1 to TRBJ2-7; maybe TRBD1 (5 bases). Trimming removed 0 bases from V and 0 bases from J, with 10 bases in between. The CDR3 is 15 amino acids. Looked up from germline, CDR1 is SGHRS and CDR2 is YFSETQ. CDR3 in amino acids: CASSLGFDSSYEQYF. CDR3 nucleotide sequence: TGCGCCAGCAGCTTGGGCTTTGACAGCTCCTACGAGCAGTACTTC.

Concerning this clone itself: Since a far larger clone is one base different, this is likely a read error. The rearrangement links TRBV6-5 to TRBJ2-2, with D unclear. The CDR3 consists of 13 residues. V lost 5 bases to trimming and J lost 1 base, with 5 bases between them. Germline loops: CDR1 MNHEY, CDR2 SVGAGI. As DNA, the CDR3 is TGTGCCAGCAGTACACAGAACACCGGGGAGCTGTTTTTT. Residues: CASSTQNTGELFF.

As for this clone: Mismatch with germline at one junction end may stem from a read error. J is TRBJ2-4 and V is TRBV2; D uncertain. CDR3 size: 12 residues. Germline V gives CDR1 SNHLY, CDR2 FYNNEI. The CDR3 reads CASSEGHYPQDF. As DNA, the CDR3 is TGTGCCAGCAGTGAAGGCCACTACCCCCAGGACTTC.

CDR3 nucleotide sequence: TGCGCCAGCAGCACCGGGACTAGCTTCAATGAGCAGTTCTTC. Translated: CASSTGTSFNEQFF. V and J are TRBV5-1 and TRBJ2-1; TRBD2 matches at 9 bases. CDR1 SGHRS and CDR2 YFSETQ come from the germline V gene. V shed 4 bases, J shed 6 bases, and the junction held 5 bases outside the gene matches. This CDR3 spans 14 amino acids.

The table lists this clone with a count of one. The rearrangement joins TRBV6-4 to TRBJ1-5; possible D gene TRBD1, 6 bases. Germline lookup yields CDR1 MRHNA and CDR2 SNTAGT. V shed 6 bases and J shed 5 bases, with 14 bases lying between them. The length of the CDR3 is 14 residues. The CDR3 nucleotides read TGTGCCAGCAGCCCCCACGGGGGCGATCAGCCCCAGCATTTT. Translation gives CASSPHGGDQPQHF.

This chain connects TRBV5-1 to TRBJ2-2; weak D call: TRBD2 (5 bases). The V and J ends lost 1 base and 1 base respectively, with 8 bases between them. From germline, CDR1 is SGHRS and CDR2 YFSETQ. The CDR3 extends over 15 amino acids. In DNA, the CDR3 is TGCGCCAGCAGCTTGATGGGAGAGAACACCGGGGAGCTGTTTTTT. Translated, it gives CASSLMGENTGELFF.

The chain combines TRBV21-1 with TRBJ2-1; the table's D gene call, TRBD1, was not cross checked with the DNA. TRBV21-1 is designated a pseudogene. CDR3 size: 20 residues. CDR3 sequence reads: CASSKAGTGFPVASYNEQFF. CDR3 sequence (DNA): TGTGCCAGCAGCAAAGCCGGGACAGGGTTCCCAGTCGCCTCCTACAATGAGCAGTTCTTC.

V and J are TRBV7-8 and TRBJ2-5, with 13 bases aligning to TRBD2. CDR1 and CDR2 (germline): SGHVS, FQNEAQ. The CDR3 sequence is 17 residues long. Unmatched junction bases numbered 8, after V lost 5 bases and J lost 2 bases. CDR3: CASSIGLAGDLQETQYF. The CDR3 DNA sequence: TGTGCCAGCAGCATCGGACTAGCGGGGGACCTTCAAGAGACCCAGTACTTC.

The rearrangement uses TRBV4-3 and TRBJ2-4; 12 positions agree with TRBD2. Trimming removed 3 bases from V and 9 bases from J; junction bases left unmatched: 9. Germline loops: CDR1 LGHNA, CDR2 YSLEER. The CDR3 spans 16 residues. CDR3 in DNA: TGCGCCAGCAGCCACAGTCTAGCGGGGGGGCCCATCATTCAGTACTTC. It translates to CASSHSLAGGPIIQYF.

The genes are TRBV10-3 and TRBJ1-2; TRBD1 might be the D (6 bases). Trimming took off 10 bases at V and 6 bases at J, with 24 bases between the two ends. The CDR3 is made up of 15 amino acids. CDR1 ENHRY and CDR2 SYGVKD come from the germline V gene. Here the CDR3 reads CATRGPGFSKNGYTF. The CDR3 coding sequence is TGTGCCACCCGGGGGCCAGGCTTCTCTAAGAATGGCTACACCTTC.

CDR3 DNA sequence: TGTGCCTGGACCCCCGACCGCCTGGGGGCCCAGTACTTC. It is translated as CAWTPDRLGAQYF. The chain has TRBV30 and TRBJ2-5; the D gene could be TRBD1 or TRBD2 (5 bases each). Trimming left V 4 bases short and J 9 bases short, with 18 bases between. The CDR3 sequence is 13 residues long. Germline lookup yields CDR1 GTSNPN and CDR2 SVGIG (reference sequence).

For the CDR3, the DNA is TGTGCCAGCAGCTTAGGCAGGGAATACACCGGGGAGCTGTTTTTT. Translation gives CASSLGREYTGELFF. The V gene is TRBV7-9, the J gene TRBJ2-2; possibly TRBD1 for D (5 bases). The CDR3 contains 15 residues. Trimming removed 1 base at V and 3 bases at J, with 9 bases between. CDR1 and CDR2 from the germline V gene are SEHNR and FQNEAQ (reference sequence).

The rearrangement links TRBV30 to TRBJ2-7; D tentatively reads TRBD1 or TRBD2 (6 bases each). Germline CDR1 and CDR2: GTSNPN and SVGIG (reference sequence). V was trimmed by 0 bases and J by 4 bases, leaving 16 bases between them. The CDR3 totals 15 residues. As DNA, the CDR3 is TGTGCCTGGAGTGTAGGGGGACTCCGATATTACGAGCAGTACTTC. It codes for CAWSVGGLRYYEQYF.

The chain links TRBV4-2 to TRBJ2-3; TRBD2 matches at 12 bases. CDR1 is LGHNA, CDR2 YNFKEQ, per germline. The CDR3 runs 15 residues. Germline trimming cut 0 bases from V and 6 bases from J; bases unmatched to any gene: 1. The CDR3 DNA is TGTGCCAGCAGCCAAGAGGGGACTAGCGGGGATACGCAGTATTTT. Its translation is CASSQEGTSGDTQYF.

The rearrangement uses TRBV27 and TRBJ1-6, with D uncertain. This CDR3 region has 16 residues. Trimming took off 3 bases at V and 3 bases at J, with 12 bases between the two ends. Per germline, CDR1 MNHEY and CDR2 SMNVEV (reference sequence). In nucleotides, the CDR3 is TGTGCCAGCAGTTTGACCCAAAGCCTCTATAATTCACCCCTCCACTTT. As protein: CASSLTQSLYNSPLHF.

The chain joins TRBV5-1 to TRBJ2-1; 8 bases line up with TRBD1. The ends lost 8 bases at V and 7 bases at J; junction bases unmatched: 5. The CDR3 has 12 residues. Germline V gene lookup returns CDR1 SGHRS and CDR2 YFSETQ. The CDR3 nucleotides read TGCGCCAGTGGACAGGGTGATAATGAGCAGTTCTTC. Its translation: CASGQGDNEQFF.

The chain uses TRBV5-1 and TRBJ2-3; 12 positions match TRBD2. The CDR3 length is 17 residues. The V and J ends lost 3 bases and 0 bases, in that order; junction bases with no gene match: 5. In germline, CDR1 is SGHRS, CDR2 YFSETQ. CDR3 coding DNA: TGCGCCAGCAGCTACCCCGGGACTAGCGGGAGCACAGATACGCAGTATTTT. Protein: CASSYPGTSGSTDTQYF.

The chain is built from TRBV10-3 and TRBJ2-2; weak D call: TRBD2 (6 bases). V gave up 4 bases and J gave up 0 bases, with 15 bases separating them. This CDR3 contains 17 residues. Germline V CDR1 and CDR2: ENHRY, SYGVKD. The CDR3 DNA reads TGTGCCATCAGTGCCAGGTCGGGCGGGGCGAACACCGGGGAGCTGTTTTTT. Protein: CAISARSGGANTGELFF.

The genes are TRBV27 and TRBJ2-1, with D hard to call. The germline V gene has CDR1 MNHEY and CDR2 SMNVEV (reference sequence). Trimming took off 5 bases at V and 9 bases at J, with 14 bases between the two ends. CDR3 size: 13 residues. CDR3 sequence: CASSGYPHLEQFF. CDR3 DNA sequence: TGTGCCAGCAGTGGATACCCTCATCTTGAGCAGTTCTTC.